The rows below give T cell receptor beta chains drawn from one sample of a study of PD-1 blockade in classical Hodgkin lymphoma. Repertoires were generated with immunoSEQ multiplex PCR, while TCRdb's copy carries only in-frame clones and drops some. Among more than 8,000 clones listed, around 83% were seen once. Sample: CD8+ T cells from blood, taken before the fourth cycle of nivolumab. The receptors were gathered from a human donor with classical Hodgkin lymphoma. CDR3s include the opening cysteine and the closing phenylalanine or tryptophan.

j_call | v_call | cdr3_aa
TRBJ2-3 | TRBV27 | CASSSRDREDTQYF
TRBJ2-1 | TRBV15 | CATSRGGLDEQFF
TRBJ2-3 | TRBV5-4 | CASSFSIAGADTDTQYF
TRBJ1-2 | TRBV7-9 | CASSLVPGVDGYTF
TRBJ2-7 | TRBV5-1 | CASSLGNGEQYF
TRBJ1-1 | TRBV11-1 | CASSAAPRGRMNTEAFF
TRBJ2-3 | TRBV2 | CATPLAGAPTDTQYF
TRBJ2-1 | TRBV15 | CATSRELASGGGTSYNEQFF
TRBJ1-1 | TRBV11-2 | CASSSFDWGANTEAFF
TRBJ2-5 | TRBV25-1 | CASNPSGGETQYF
TRBJ1-5 | TRBV7-3 | CASSLKCGRGNQPQHF
TRBJ2-3 | TRBV13 | CASSLREGDTQYF
TRBJ2-7 | TRBV7-9 | CASSLASGTRGDEQYF
TRBJ2-3 | TRBV7-1 | CASSQDGGYSTDTQYF
TRBJ1-4 | TRBV5-5 | CASSPRSQGLATNEKLFF
TRBJ2-1 | TRBV5-4 | CASSLSTGGGYEQFF
TRBJ2-2 | TRBV6-1 | CASSETLLAGVTGELFF
TRBJ2-7 | TRBV6-5 | CASSSGTGVYEQYF
TRBJ2-1 | TRBV28 | CASSSDRGSIGRNEQFF
TRBJ2-2 | TRBV5-1 | CASSFPDRGAPELFF
TRBJ2-7 | TRBV19 | CASSAAPGETYEQYF
TRBJ1-1 | TRBV14 | CASSQWTGMNTEAFF
TRBJ2-7 | TRBV6-1 | CASSEAFTSYEQYF